This TCR beta chain stems from a study of shared clonotypes between healthy human individuals. For this clone: What it binds is unknown.

General study findings and limits: Large depth notwithstanding, sorted-subset sequencing proved incomplete by rarefaction.

CD45RO-negative, CCR7-positively selected cells formed the naive CD8 fraction, excluding terminally differentiated effector memory CD45RA+ cells. The assay used deep level. Assay used: immunoSEQ multiplex PCR; TCRdb lists only in-frame clones, some missing. The sample shows around 2.1 million clones, about 93% of them seen only once. Sequencing input: naive CD8+ T cells from PBMCs. This clonotype originated in a man aged 18 to 29 in good health. Some clones in this sample may be carry-over from other donors' samples.

CDR3 DNA sequence: TGTGCCAGCAGCACCACAGGGGGTGAGCAGTACTTC. This sequence encodes CASSTTGGEQYF. The rearrangement uses TRBV28 and TRBJ2-7, with 8 bases lining up with TRBD1. Germline trimming cut 6 bases from V and 7 bases from J; bases unmatched to any gene: 5. The CDR3 length is 12 residues. Germline lookup yields CDR1 MDHEN and CDR2 SYDVKM.